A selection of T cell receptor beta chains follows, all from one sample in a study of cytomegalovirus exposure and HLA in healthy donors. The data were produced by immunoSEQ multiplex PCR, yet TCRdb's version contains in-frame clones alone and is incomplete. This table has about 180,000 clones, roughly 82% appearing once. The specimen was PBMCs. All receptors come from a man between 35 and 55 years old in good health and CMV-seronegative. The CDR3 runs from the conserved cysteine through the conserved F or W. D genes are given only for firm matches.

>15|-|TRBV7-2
CASRRFGSRYNEQFF
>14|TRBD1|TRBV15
CATSPGQGILEAFF
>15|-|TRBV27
CASSPRTVVNEKLFF
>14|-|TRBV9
CASSVDPATRTQYF
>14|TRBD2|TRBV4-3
CASSPLAGGDTQYF
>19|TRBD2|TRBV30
CALGSGRASGRGGKGTQYF
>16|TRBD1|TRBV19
CASNTGTGGWSTEAFF
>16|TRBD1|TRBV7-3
CASSPSRDRVAETQYF
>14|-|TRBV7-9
CASRASQGSDEQYF
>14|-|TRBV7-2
CASSLEGMNTEAFF
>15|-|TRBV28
CASSLGGAQTQGYTF
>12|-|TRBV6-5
CASRPQGGEQYF
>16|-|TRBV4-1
CASSQVSGVRVQPQHF
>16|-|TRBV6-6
CASSYSTREKNEKLFF
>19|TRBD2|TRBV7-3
CASSSASGAGETSYNEQFF
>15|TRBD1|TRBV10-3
CAISGGDRGSYEQYF
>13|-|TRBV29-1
CSVSHRVGYGYTF
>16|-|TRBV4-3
CASSQGMEWEDTEAFF
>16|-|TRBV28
CASTVWAGSSTDTQYF
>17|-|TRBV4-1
CASSPRRGGGPSYEQYF
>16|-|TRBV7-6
CASSLVSSTQGNEQFF
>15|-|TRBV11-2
CASKGGPGNTGELFF